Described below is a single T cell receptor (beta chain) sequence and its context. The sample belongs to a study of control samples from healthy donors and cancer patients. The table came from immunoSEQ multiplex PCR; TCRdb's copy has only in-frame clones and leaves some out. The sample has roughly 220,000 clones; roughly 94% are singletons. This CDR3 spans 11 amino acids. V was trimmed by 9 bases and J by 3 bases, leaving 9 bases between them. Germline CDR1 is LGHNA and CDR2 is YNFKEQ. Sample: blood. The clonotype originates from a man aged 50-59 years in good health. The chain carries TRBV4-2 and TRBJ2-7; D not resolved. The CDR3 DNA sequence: TGTGCCAGGCGAAAGGTCTACGAGCAGTACTTC. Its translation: CARRKVYEQYF.